The 8 T cell receptor beta chains listed next were all sequenced from one sample in a study of T cells in Graves' hyperthyroidism and ophthalmopathy. Using RNA transcripts as the source, TCR beta CDR3 regions were amplified. In the first-round RT-PCR of the TCR CDR3, the HTBI primer set was used. TCRdb used MiXCR to reprocess the multiplex PCR reads, holding one entry per CDR3 protein. The data show a few hundred thousand distinct CDR3 sequences, with roughly 46% seen just once and approximately 8.2% held by the top ten. Material: peripheral blood or thyroid tissue (not recorded which). The receptors here all came from a woman under 30 with Graves' hyperthyroidism.

The rearrangement uses TRBV5-4 and TRBJ1-2; 7 bases fit TRBD1. Germline lookup yields CDR1 SGHNT and CDR2 YYREEE (reference sequence). The CDR3 loop spans 13 amino acids. Unmatched junction bases numbered 5, after V lost 2 bases and J lost 7 bases. The CDR3 bases are TGTGCCAGCAGCTTTGGACAGGTCGGTGGCTACACCTTC. Encoded protein: CASSFGQVGGYTF.

The V and J genes are TRBV7-9 and TRBJ2-2; TRBD2 matches at 7 bases. The CDR3 sequence is 14 residues long. In germline, CDR1 is SEHNR, CDR2 FQNEAQ (reference sequence). V lost 5 bases and J lost 4; bases outside the gene matches: 4. The CDR3 nucleotides read TGTGCCAGCAGCCCCCAGCGGGGCACCGGGGAGCTGTTTTTT. Protein product: CASSPQRGTGELFF.

This clonotype has at least ten counts. The CDR3 DNA follows: TGCAGCGTTGCTGAAGAGACCCAGTACTTC. Translated: CSVAEETQYF. The chain employs TRBV29-1 and TRBJ2-5; D uncertain. The CDR3 has 10 amino acids. CDR1 and CDR2 (germline): SQVTM, ANQGSEA. The V end was cut by 4 bases, the J end by 3 bases, with 3 bases between.

V and J are TRBV7-9 and TRBJ2-5; the match to TRBD2 covers 8 bases. V lost 8 bases to trimming and J lost 7 bases; unmatched junction nucleotides: 9. CDR1 and CDR2 (germline): SEHNR, FQNEAQ (reference sequence). The CDR3 is 13 residues long. The CDR3 sequence is CASDDGRARTQYF. The CDR3, as DNA: TGTGCCAGCGACGACGGGAGGGCTCGGACCCAGTACTTC.

The J gene is TRBJ2-7, the V gene TRBV19; D is possibly TRBD1 (5 bases). The CDR3 totals 15 residues. V was shortened by 6 bases and J by 0 bases, with 15 bases between the two germline ends. The germline CDR1 and CDR2 sequences are LNHDA and SQIVND (reference sequence). The DNA of the CDR3 is TGTGCCAGTAGCCATACGACAGACTTCTCCTACGAGCAGTACTTC. This sequence encodes CASSHTTDFSYEQYF. The full variable domain, in which reference TRBV19 and TRBJ2-7 provide the parts outside the CDR3, is DGGITQSPKYLFRKEGQNVTLSCEQNLNHDAMYWYRQDPGQGLRLIYYSQIVNDFQKGDIAEGYSVSREKKESFPLTVTSAQKNPTAFYLCASSHTTDFSYEQYFGPGTRLTVT.

This chain joins TRBV6-1 and TRBJ1-2; no clear D. The CDR3 has 15 residues. V was cut by 5 bases and J by 0 bases, with 13 bases left in between. Germline V gene lookup returns CDR1 MNHNS and CDR2 SASEGT. The CDR3 DNA is TGTGCCAGCAGTCCCCCCGGGCTTCCTAACTATGGCTACACCTTC. It codes for CASSPPGLPNYGYTF.

V is TRBV7-2 and J is TRBJ1-3; D not certain. The germline V and J ends were trimmed by 4 bases and 0 bases, with 10 bases remaining between them. Germline V gives CDR1 SGHTA, CDR2 FQGNSA. The CDR3 has 15 amino acids. The CDR3 is CASSSATTSGNTIYF. The CDR3 DNA sequence: TGTGCCAGCAGCTCCGCTACGACCTCTGGAAACACCATATATTTT.

The V gene is TRBV5-4, the J gene TRBJ2-7, with no clear D. The CDR3 consists of 14 residues. Germline CDR1 reads SGHNT; CDR2 reads YYREEE (reference sequence). Trimming pared 3 bases from V and 3 bases from J, leaving 13 bases between. The CDR3 is CASSSTGSNYEQYF. CDR3 sequence (DNA): TGTGCCAGCAGCTCCACTGGGTCTAACTACGAGCAGTACTTC.